The 18 T cell receptor beta chains listed next were all sequenced from one sample in a study of cytomegalovirus exposure and HLA in healthy donors. The PCR employed 60 Vbeta primers together with 13 Jbeta primers. Some clones are missing from TCRdb's copy, which holds only in-frame ones; the method was immunoSEQ multiplex PCR. The sample carries 170,000 or so clones, around 78% recorded once. The sample comprised PBMCs. These receptors were obtained from a woman aged 45 to 65 in good health and CMV-seropositive.

V gene TRBV14 combines with J gene TRBJ2-3; tentative D call: TRBD2 (6 bases). The CDR3 is 17 amino acids. Looked up from germline, CDR1 is SGHDN and CDR2 is FVKESK. The germline V and J ends were trimmed by 1 base and 2 bases, with 16 bases remaining between them. This CDR3 reads CASSQVSVAEYTDTQYF. For the CDR3, the DNA is TGTGCCAGCAGCCAAGTATCGGTAGCGGAGTACACAGATACGCAGTATTTT.

The gene calls are TRBV5-4 and TRBJ1-1, with D hard to call. The CDR3 is 15 amino acids. The V end was cut by 4 bases, the J end by 0 bases, with 13 bases between. Germline CDR1 reads SGHNT; CDR2 reads YYREEE (reference sequence). The CDR3 nucleotides read TGTGCCAGCAGCCCCCGAACGCGTCTGAACACTGAAGCTTTCTTT. Translation gives CASSPRTRLNTEAFF.

This clone was seen a few times. V is TRBV5-6 and J is TRBJ2-6; possibly TRBD1 for D (6 bases). CDR1 and CDR2 (germline): SGHDT, YYEEEE. This CDR3 comprises 18 residues. V lost 4 bases and J lost 0, with 17 bases in between. The CDR3 DNA reads as TGTGCCAGCAGCACGGACAGAGAATTCTACTCTGGGGCCAACGTCCTGACTTTC. Translated, it gives CASSTDREFYSGANVLTF. Variable domain in full (rest from reference TRBV5-6 and TRBJ2-6): DAGVTQSPTHLIKTRGQQVTLRCSPKSGHDTVSWYQQALGQGPQFIFQYYEEEERQRGNFPDRFSGHQFPNYSSELNVNALLLGDSALYLCASSTDREFYSGANVLTFGAGSRLTVL.

This chain links TRBV4-1 with TRBJ1-1, with D perhaps TRBD1 (6 bases). The CDR3 sequence is 16 residues long. V lost 0 bases and J 1 base, leaving 12 bases between the germline ends. The germline CDR1 and CDR2 sequences are MGHRA and YSYEKL. The CDR3 DNA reads TGCGCCAGCAGCCAAGATCGGTACAGGGAGAACACTGAAGCTTTCTTT. Translating it yields CASSQDRYRENTEAFF.

The V gene is TRBV4-2, the J gene TRBJ1-2; maybe TRBD1 (5 bases). CDR3 length: 16 residues. In germline, CDR1 is LGHNA, CDR2 YNFKEQ. The germline V and J ends were trimmed by 4 bases and 0 bases, with 15 bases remaining between them. CDR3 nucleotides: TGTGCCAGCAGCCCAGCCGCAGGGCTTACTAACTATGGCTACACCTTC. It specifies CASSPAAGLTNYGYTF.

The chain joins TRBV10-3 to TRBJ1-6; a weak D match, TRBD1 (6 bases). Looked up from germline, CDR1 is ENHRY and CDR2 is SYGVKD. This CDR3 region has 14 residues. V lost 4 bases to trimming and J lost 8 bases, with 12 bases between them. The CDR3 here is CAISGQELHSPLHF. The CDR3 DNA reads TGTGCCATCAGTGGACAGGAGTTACATTCACCCCTCCACTTT.

The CDR3 nucleotides are TGTGCCAGCATCTCCAGGGGTCAGGGGTCCTACGAGCAGTACTTC. Protein: CASISRGQGSYEQYF. The chain uses TRBV6-1 and TRBJ2-7; D is possibly TRBD1 (6 bases). There are 15 residues in the CDR3. V was clipped by 7 bases and J by 1 base, with 17 bases between them. CDR1 MNHNS and CDR2 SASEGT come from the germline V gene.

The chain uses TRBV30 and TRBJ2-3; possibly TRBD2 for D (6 bases). The CDR3 totals 14 residues. V dropped 0 bases and J dropped 6 bases, with 13 bases sitting between them. Germline V lookup: CDR1 GTSNPN, CDR2 SVGIG (reference sequence). CDR3 amino acids: CAWSVGGGGDTQYF. DNA for the CDR3: TGTGCCTGGAGTGTGGGGGGAGGCGGGGATACGCAGTATTTT.

This clone has only a few counts. The chain couples TRBV5-4 to TRBJ1-2; TRBD1 matches 12 bases. Looked up from germline, CDR1 is SGHNT and CDR2 is YYREEE (reference sequence). Losses at the gene ends were 4 bases for V and 7 bases for J; bases not matched to a gene: 8. The CDR3 spans 15 residues. The chain's CDR3 is CASSPGPGQGAGYTF. The DNA of the CDR3 is TGTGCCAGCAGCCCCGGACCGGGACAGGGGGCTGGCTACACCTTC.

This clone was seen only a few times. The genes are TRBV6-1 and TRBJ1-2; no definite D call. Per the germline V gene, CDR1 is MNHNS and CDR2 is SASEGT. Trimming pared 2 bases from V and 8 bases from J, leaving 15 bases between. The CDR3 length is 14 residues. The CDR3 protein is CASSETTSAGGYTF. CDR3 DNA sequence: TGTGCCAGCAGTGAAACGACGTCGGCGGGAGGCTACACCTTC.

The rearrangement links TRBV11-2 to TRBJ2-1, with 8 bases identical to TRBD2. Germline V gene lookup returns CDR1 SGHAT and CDR2 FQNNGV. The CDR3 covers 15 residues. After removal of 3 bases from V and 6 bases from J, the junction contained 7 bases not matched to a gene. CDR3 DNA: TGTGCCAGCAGCTTGGGACTAGGCATGGCCAATGAGCAGTTCTTC. This gives the protein CASSLGLGMANEQFF.

The V gene is TRBV6-1, the J gene TRBJ1-6; tentatively, D is TRBD1 (6 bases). The V end was cut by 1 base, the J end by 5 bases, with 9 bases between. Germline values: CDR1 MNHNS, CDR2 SASEGT. The CDR3 consists of 15 residues. The CDR3 region has the DNA TGTGCCAGCAGTGAAGGGACAGAAAATAATTCACCCCTCCACTTT. Residues: CASSEGTENNSPLHF.

This chain joins TRBV9 and TRBJ2-5; possibly TRBD2 for D (7 bases). The CDR3 extends over 14 amino acids. Germline V gene lookup returns CDR1 SGDLS and CDR2 YYNGEE. Trimming took off 4 bases at V and 2 bases at J, with 12 bases between the two ends. CDR3 nucleotides: TGTGCCAGCAGCTCCGAGGGGGGGCAAGAGACCCAGTACTTC. Its protein product is CASSSEGGQETQYF.

This chain joins TRBV6-1 and TRBJ2-7, with a weak D call TRBD2 (5 bases). The germline CDR1 and CDR2 sequences are MNHNS and SASEGT. This CDR3 is built from 13 residues. Trimming removed 6 bases from V and 5 bases from J, with 14 bases in between. The CDR3 sequence is CASSPGGLDEQYF. The DNA for the CDR3 is TGTGCCAGCAGCCCCGGAGGCCTAGACGAGCAGTACTTC.

This clone has just a few counts. J is TRBJ1-1 and V is TRBV18; 8 positions match TRBD1. Germline lookup yields CDR1 KGHSH and CDR2 LQKENI. With V trimmed by 3 bases and J by 1 base, 7 bases remained unmatched. This CDR3 spans 16 amino acids. CDR3 sequence reads: CASSPLHDRGNTEAFF. The DNA of the CDR3 is TGTGCCAGCTCACCTCTCCATGACAGGGGGAACACTGAAGCTTTCTTT.

This rearrangement joins TRBV5-6 to TRBJ2-7; the match to TRBD2 covers 15 bases. Germline values: CDR1 SGHDT, CDR2 YYEEEE. The ends lost 3 bases at V and 2 bases at J; junction bases unmatched: 3. This CDR3 is 16 amino acids long. The CDR3 here is CASSSGTSGGTYEQYF. CDR3 nucleotide sequence: TGTGCCAGCAGCTCAGGGACTAGCGGGGGGACCTACGAGCAGTACTTC.

This clone appeared a few times. This chain links TRBV5-4 with TRBJ1-3; D may be TRBD1 (5 bases). CDR1 is SGHNT, CDR2 YYREEE, per germline (reference sequence). This CDR3 is built from 14 residues. V was trimmed by 6 bases and J by 3 bases, leaving 13 bases between them. This CDR3 is CASTFGGGGNTIYF. Here the CDR3 DNA reads TGTGCCAGCACCTTCGGGGGTGGTGGAAACACCATATATTTT.

The chain is built from TRBV2 and TRBJ2-5, with D unclear. Trimming left V 6 bases short and J 5 bases short, with 7 bases between. Germline CDR1 SNHLY, CDR2 FYNNEI. The CDR3 sequence is 11 residues long. The DNA of the CDR3 is TGTGCCAGCAGAGAAAGCGAGACCCAGTACTTC. Its translation is CASRESETQYF.